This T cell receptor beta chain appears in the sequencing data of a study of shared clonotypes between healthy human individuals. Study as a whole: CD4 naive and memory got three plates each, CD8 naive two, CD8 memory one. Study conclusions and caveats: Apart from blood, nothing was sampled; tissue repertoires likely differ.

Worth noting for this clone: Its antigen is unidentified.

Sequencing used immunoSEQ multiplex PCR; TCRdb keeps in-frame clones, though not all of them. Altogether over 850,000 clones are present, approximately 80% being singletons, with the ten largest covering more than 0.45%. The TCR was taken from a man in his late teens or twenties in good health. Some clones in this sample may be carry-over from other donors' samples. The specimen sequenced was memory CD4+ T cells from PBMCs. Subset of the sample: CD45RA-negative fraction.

CDR3 loop: CASSFNQGYNEQFF. CDR3 nucleotides: TGCGCCAGCAGCTTTAATCAGGGGTACAATGAGCAGTTCTTC. The genes are TRBV5-1 and TRBJ2-1; D is possibly TRBD1 (6 bases). The CDR3 consists of 14 residues. The V end was cut by 2 bases, the J end by 4 bases, with 10 bases between. CDR1 SGHRS and CDR2 YFSETQ come from the germline V gene. Filled out from reference TRBV5-1 and TRBJ2-1, the complete variable domain reads KAGVTQTPRYLIKTRGQQVTLSCSPISGHRSVSWYQQTPGQGLQFLFEYFSETQRNKGNFPGRFSGRQFSNSRSEMNVSTLELGDSALYLCASSFNQGYNEQFFGPGTRLTVL.